This T cell receptor beta chain was captured by sequencing in a study of blood T cell repertoires in COVID-19. Germline assignment: CDR1 SGHKS and CDR2 YYEKEE (reference sequence). Trimming shortened V by 3 bases and J by 8 bases, and 20 bases separated the two germline ends. The length of the CDR3 is 15 residues. Data came from immunoSEQ multiplex PCR; TCRdb stores just in-frame clones and leaves some out. The sample has about 150,000 clones, around 79% seen once. The chain employs TRBV5-5 and TRBJ1-2, with D tentatively TRBD1 (5 bases). Sequenced: peripheral blood. The receptor's source is an elderly man with acute or convalescent COVID-19. CDR3 nucleotides: TGTGCCAGCAGCTGGGGGGACTTATCTGGTGGAGGCTACACCTTC. Translation: CASSWGDLSGGGYTF.